These T cell receptor beta chains were read from a single sample in a study of T cells in Graves' hyperthyroidism and ophthalmopathy. TCRdb redid the calling of the multiplex PCR reads with MiXCR, one entry per CDR3 protein. In the table there are nearly 600,000 distinct CDR3 sequences, approximately 15% of which are singletons. The source material was blood. Receptors originate from a woman in her twenties or thirties with Graves' hyperthyroidism that later progressed to Graves' ophthalmopathy. Both conserved end residues are part of each CDR3.

v_call,j_call,cdr3_aa
TRBV6-1,TRBJ2-7,CASSDAGQNLYEQYF
TRBV9,TRBJ2-3,CASSVAGRADPDTQYF
TRBV5-6,TRBJ2-1,CASSLGDWGEQFF
TRBV2,TRBJ2-7,CASRPDGRNYEQYF
TRBV7-3,TRBJ2-7,CASSPEFLVDEQYF
TRBV11-2,TRBJ1-2,CASSSRTEAANYGYTF
TRBV24-1,TRBJ2-3,CATSNPGPASYTDTQYF
TRBV20-1,TRBJ2-3,CSSPGLETDTQYF
TRBV27,TRBJ2-5,CASSPEGTGQETQYF
TRBV30,TRBJ2-1,CAWSVETIGSNEQFF
TRBV24-1,TRBJ1-2,CATSDLKGSTGYTF
TRBV19,TRBJ1-6,CASSIDESPLHF
TRBV12-3/TRBV12-4,TRBJ1-3,CASSYQGAGGNTIYF
TRBV28,TRBJ2-7,CASSLLRTGAYEQYF
TRBV2,TRBJ2-5,CANGLAEETQYF
TRBV6-1,TRBJ1-2,CASSDRSGEDGYTF
TRBV12-3/TRBV12-4,TRBJ2-3,CASSRLANTDTQYF
TRBV30,TRBJ2-7,CAWSVDGVRYEQYF
TRBV24-1,TRBJ2-2,CATSDLGDRGNTGELFF
TRBV11-1,TRBJ2-5,CASSSSGTGRETQYF
TRBV6-1,TRBJ1-5,CASSAQSFNQPQHF
TRBV12-3/TRBV12-4,TRBJ1-5,CASSLESGAYQPQHF
TRBV7-9,TRBJ1-1,CASSHTSLGARGTEAFF
TRBV28,TRBJ2-5,CASSTLRRQRLAGGLETQYF